The 31 T cell receptor beta chains below come from one sample, sequenced in a study of cytomegalovirus exposure and HLA in healthy donors (dated by TCRdb to the late 2010s). Library prep was done by the immunoSEQ multiplex PCR assay. For the multiplex PCR, a mixture combining 60 forward primers for TCR Vbeta segments and 13 reverse primers for TCR Jbeta segments was used. TCRdb stores this immuneACCESS table with in-frame sequences only. Part of the clones is absent; in the studies checked, under half of the shortfall reflects unresolved V genes, and no reason is known for the rest. The sample table holds roughly 120,000 clones, of which roughly three quarters were seen once. The top ten clones comprise about 2.7% of the sample. Specimen: PBMCs. The receptors originated from a woman between 18 and 29 years old in good health and CMV-seropositive.

This chain joins TRBV10-3 and TRBJ2-7, with D possibly TRBD2 on 6 matching bases. This CDR3 contains 14 residues. Trimming shortened V by 0 bases and J by 3 bases, and 9 bases separated the two germline ends. Germline loops: CDR1 ENHRY, CDR2 SYGVKD. This chain's CDR3 is CAISESTGGYEQYF. The DNA for the CDR3 is TGTGCCATCAGTGAGTCGACCGGGGGCTACGAGCAGTACTTC.

The gene calls are TRBV18 and TRBJ2-3, with 11 bases that match TRBD2. The CDR3 totals 15 residues. With V trimmed by 2 bases and J by 5 bases, 3 bases remained unmatched. Germline CDR1 KGHSH, CDR2 LQKENI. The DNA of the CDR3 is TGTGCCAGCTCACCAGTACTAGCGGGAGAAGATACGCAGTATTTT. Amino acids: CASSPVLAGEDTQYF.

The gene calls are TRBV7-2 and TRBJ2-1, with TRBD2 matching 7 bases. Looked up from germline, CDR1 is SGHTA and CDR2 is FQGNSA. CDR3 length: 16 amino acids. J gave up 1 base and V 3 bases, and 6 bases lay outside the gene matches. The CDR3 bases are TGTGCCAGCAGCTTGAACGCGGGAGAGTCCTACAATGAGCAGTTCTTC. Residues: CASSLNAGESYNEQFF.

This clone showed up just a few times. The chain carries TRBV28 and TRBJ1-2; 9 nucleotides match TRBD1. With V trimmed by 2 bases and J by 4 bases, 2 bases remained unmatched. The CDR3 covers 14 residues. Germline CDR1 and CDR2: MDHEN and SYDVKM. CDR3 in amino acids: CASSLGTGTYGYTF. The CDR3 nucleotides read TGTGCCAGCAGTTTAGGGACAGGGACCTATGGCTACACCTTC.

V gene TRBV13 combines with J gene TRBJ2-7, with TRBD1 as a possible D gene (6 bases). The germline V gene encodes CDR1 PRHDT and CDR2 FYEKMQ (reference sequence). Trimming stripped 3 bases from V and 7 bases from J, with 13 bases between. This CDR3 spans 13 amino acids. This chain's CDR3 is CASSLSRGREQYF. The CDR3 bases are TGTGCCAGCAGCTTGTCCAGGGGTCGGGAGCAGTACTTC.

This rearrangement joins TRBV4-1 to TRBJ1-5; perhaps TRBD1 as D (5 bases). Germline-derived CDR1 and CDR2 are MGHRA and YSYEKL. Trimming left V 4 bases short and J 0 bases short, with 10 bases between. The CDR3 covers 15 residues. The CDR3 sequence is CASSLQTDSNQPQHF. The CDR3 DNA is TGCGCCAGCAGCCTTCAGACAGATAGCAATCAGCCCCAGCATTTT.

V gene TRBV21-1 combines with J gene TRBJ2-1; the table's D call of TRBD2 was not tested on the DNA. TRBV21-1 is a known pseudogene. This CDR3 has 10 amino acids. The CDR3 loop reads CARGWNEQFF. CDR3 bases: TGTGCCCGGGGGTGGAATGAGCAGTTCTTC.

The chain is built from TRBV5-5 and TRBJ2-2, with TRBD1 matching 9 bases. Looked up from germline, CDR1 is SGHKS and CDR2 is YYEKEE (reference sequence). The CDR3 loop spans 15 amino acids. V gave up 2 bases and J gave up 4 bases; unmatched junction bases: 3. The CDR3: CASSFRTGVTGELFF. CDR3 bases: TGTGCCAGCAGCTTTAGGACAGGGGTCACCGGGGAGCTGTTTTTT.

This clone is medium-sized (0.01 to 0.1%) within its sample. The chain carries TRBV6-7 and TRBJ1-1, with D uncertain. TRBV6-7 is reported as an ORF; its role is uncertain. V was trimmed by 4 bases and J by 0 bases, leaving 18 bases between them. The CDR3 length is 17 residues. The CDR3 region is CASSSTFCRHMNTEAFF. CDR3 coding DNA: TGTGCCAGCAGTTCTACATTCTGTAGACACATGAACACTGAAGCTTTCTTT.

The chain uses TRBV7-9 and TRBJ2-2, with D hard to call. The J call may not be correct, given that the DNA end is closer to TRBJ1-1. The germline V gene has CDR1 SEHNR and CDR2 FQNEAQ (reference sequence). The CDR3 has 14 residues. The CDR3 nucleotides are TGTGCCAGCAGCTTAATGGCCGGGGAGGGAGGGGCTTTCTTT. Protein product: CASSLMAGEGGAFF.

V usage is TRBV5-1 and J usage is TRBJ2-1, with D possibly TRBD2 on 5 matching bases. This CDR3 has 17 amino acids. Trimming stripped 0 bases from V and 3 bases from J, with 16 bases between. The germline V gene encodes CDR1 SGHRS and CDR2 YFSETQ. This CDR3 is CASSLATGMRNYNEQFF. In DNA, the CDR3 is TGCGCCAGCAGCTTGGCCACGGGGATGAGGAACTACAATGAGCAGTTCTTC.

For the CDR3, the DNA is TGTGCCAGCAGTGTATCTAGCGGGAATCCCTACGAGCAGTACTTC. This translates into CASSVSSGNPYEQYF. This chain connects TRBV6-1 to TRBJ2-7; TRBD2 aligns across 9 bases. The CDR3 loop spans 15 amino acids. Losses at the gene ends were 4 bases for V and 2 bases for J; bases not matched to a gene: 6. Germline CDR1 is MNHNS and CDR2 is SASEGT.

This chain connects TRBV19 to TRBJ1-1; 8 bases agree with TRBD1. Germline trimming cut 4 bases from V and 1 base from J; bases unmatched to any gene: 2. The germline V gene has CDR1 LNHDA and CDR2 SQIVND (reference sequence). The CDR3 is 14 amino acids. CDR3 sequence (DNA): TGTGCCAGTAGTACAGGGGGCGCGAACACTGAAGCTTTCTTT. Encoded protein: CASSTGGANTEAFF.

The chain employs TRBV27 and TRBJ1-1; 7 nucleotides agree with TRBD1. This CDR3 contains 14 residues. V was pared by 6 bases and J by 3 bases, with 7 bases of the junction left unmatched. The germline V gene has CDR1 MNHEY and CDR2 SMNVEV (reference sequence). The DNA for the CDR3 is TGTGCCAGCAGGCGACAGGGTTTGGACACTGAAGCTTTCTTT. It yields the protein CASRRQGLDTEAFF.

This chain links TRBV4-1 with TRBJ2-7, with TRBD2 matching 9 bases. The CDR3 consists of 16 residues. Germline-derived CDR1 and CDR2 are MGHRA and YSYEKL. The J segment lost 4 bases and the V segment lost 1 base, leaving 8 bases of the junction unmatched. CDR3 DNA: TGCGCCAGCAGCCAAGGTAGCGGGAGTTATGGGTACGAGCAGTACTTC. Translating gives CASSQGSGSYGYEQYF.

The V and J genes are TRBV5-6 and TRBJ1-1, with D possibly TRBD1 on 6 matching bases. This CDR3 comprises 16 residues. V was pared by 2 bases and J by 5 bases, with 19 bases between. Germline CDR1 is SGHDT and CDR2 is YYEEEE. This chain's CDR3 is CASSFPGVPRGTEAFF. In nucleotides, the CDR3 is TGTGCCAGCAGCTTCCCTGGGGTCCCTAGGGGGACTGAAGCTTTCTTT.

CDR3 sequence: CASSFAGTGPYEQFF. The CDR3 DNA reads TGTGCCAGCTCATTCGCCGGGACAGGTCCCTATGAGCAGTTCTTC. The chain employs TRBV18 and TRBJ2-1, with TRBD1 identical over 8 bases. Germline V gives CDR1 KGHSH, CDR2 LQKENI. J lost 8 bases, V lost 5 bases, and 11 bases had no gene match. The CDR3 covers 15 residues.

The rearrangement uses TRBV5-4 and TRBJ2-7; D may be TRBD2 (5 bases). The CDR3 contains 17 residues. Germline V gene sequence: CDR1 SGHNT, CDR2 YYREEE (reference sequence). The V gene lost 4 bases and the J gene lost 7 bases, with 27 bases spanning the gap. The CDR3 protein is CASSLGVGGRGTLEQYF. The CDR3 DNA reads TGTGCCAGCAGCCTGGGTGTTGGCGGGCGAGGCACCTTGGAGCAGTACTTC. The full variable domain, rest sourced from reference TRBV5-4 and TRBJ2-7, is ETGVTQSPTHLIKTRGQQVTLRCSSQSGHNTVSWYQQALGQGPQFIFQYYREEENGRGNFPPRFSGLQFPNYSSELNVNALELDDSALYLCASSLGVGGRGTLEQYFGPGTRLTVT.

This clone has only a few counts. V gene TRBV21-1 combines with J gene TRBJ1-4; the table calls TRBD1, which could not be checked here. TRBV21-1 is assigned pseudogene status. The CDR3 has 16 amino acids. CDR3 residues: CARHGGTGVGGEKLFF. In nucleotides, the CDR3 is TGTGCCCGTCACGGGGGGACAGGGGTGGGCGGCGAAAAACTGTTTTTT.

This clone was counted once. One end of the junction is discordant with germline, which a read error may explain. The CDR3 here is CAISLSLTSGVSTDTQYF. The CDR3 bases are TGTGCCATCAGTTTATCTCTGACTAGCGGGGTTAGCACAGATACGCAGTATTTT. The chain uses TRBV27 and TRBJ2-3; TRBD2 matches at 11 bases. The CDR3 is 18 amino acids. The germline gives CDR1 MNHEY, CDR2 SMNVEV (reference sequence).

V and J are TRBV19 and TRBJ1-5; 7 bases are shared with TRBD1. The germline gives CDR1 LNHDA, CDR2 SQIVND (reference sequence). V gave up 5 bases and J gave up 1 base; unmatched junction bases: 8. The length of the CDR3 is 16 residues. The chain's CDR3 is CASSAPTGRSNQPQHF. CDR3 in DNA: TGTGCCAGTAGTGCCCCGACAGGGAGGAGCAATCAGCCCCAGCATTTT.

The rearrangement uses TRBV5-4 and TRBJ2-1; D might be TRBD2 (6 bases). The CDR3 sequence is 16 residues long. Trimming left V 4 bases short and J 3 bases short, with 17 bases between. Germline loops: CDR1 SGHNT, CDR2 YYREEE (reference sequence). CDR3 sequence (DNA): TGTGCCAGCAGCGGGACTGCAGGAACCAACTACAATGAGCAGTTCTTC. Translated: CASSGTAGTNYNEQFF.

The chain combines TRBV6-5 with TRBJ2-7; 8 bases map to TRBD2. Germline loops: CDR1 MNHEY, CDR2 SVGAGI. V trimming: 6 bases; J trimming: 5 bases; junction bases outside the gene matches: 9. CDR3 size: 14 residues. The CDR3 nucleotides read TGTGCCAGCAGGAATAGCGGGAACTTCCACGAGCAGTACTTC. It is translated as CASRNSGNFHEQYF.

The genes are TRBV30 and TRBJ2-1; 7 bases fit TRBD2. Germline V gene sequence: CDR1 GTSNPN, CDR2 SVGIG (reference sequence). V dropped 3 bases and J dropped 7; count of bases not matched to a gene: 9. The CDR3 contains 14 residues. CDR3 amino acids: CAWRASGRENEQFF. The DNA of the CDR3 is TGTGCCTGGAGGGCCTCGGGGCGGGAGAATGAGCAGTTCTTC.

J is TRBJ1-2 and V is TRBV2, with D perhaps TRBD1 (6 bases). V lost 0 bases, J lost 1 base, and 12 bases lay in between. CDR3 length: 16 residues. Germline CDR1 reads SNHLY; CDR2 reads FYNNEI. The CDR3 nucleotides read TGTGCCAGCAGTGAAGCGGGGGGGGCTAATAACTATGGCTACACCTTC. Protein: CASSEAGGANNYGYTF.

V is TRBV5-1 and J is TRBJ1-1, with 7 bases aligning to TRBD1. Germline V gene lookup returns CDR1 SGHRS and CDR2 YFSETQ. The CDR3 extends over 13 amino acids. V gave up 0 bases and J gave up 9 bases; unmatched junction bases: 5. CDR3 nucleotide sequence: TGCGCCAGCAGCTTGGACCGGACAGGCCAAGCTTTCTTT. It codes for CASSLDRTGQAFF.

The rearrangement joins TRBV6-5 to TRBJ2-6, with 9 nucleotides matching TRBD2. Germline V CDR1 and CDR2: MNHEY, SVGAGI. This CDR3 region has 14 residues. Trimming at V came to 6 bases and at J to 9 bases, leaving 6 bases not matched to a gene. The CDR3: CASSPGLARNVLTF. DNA for the CDR3: TGTGCCAGCAGCCCGGGACTAGCCCGCAACGTCCTGACTTTC.

The chain combines TRBV19 with TRBJ1-5, with 7 nucleotides matching TRBD1. Germline V gene sequence: CDR1 LNHDA, CDR2 SQIVND (reference sequence). This CDR3 comprises 15 residues. V lost 1 base and J lost 1; bases outside the gene matches: 1. In DNA form, the CDR3 reads TGTGCCAGTAGTATAGCAGGGGGAAGCAATCAGCCCCAGCATTTT. It encodes CASSIAGGSNQPQHF.

V is TRBV5-4 and J is TRBJ2-1; the match to TRBD2 covers 11 bases. The germline V gene encodes CDR1 SGHNT and CDR2 YYREEE (reference sequence). Unmatched junction bases numbered 16, after V lost 1 base and J lost 16 bases. The CDR3 runs 16 residues. CDR3 amino acids: CASSLIKLAGGADKFF. DNA for the CDR3: TGTGCCAGCAGCTTGATAAAGCTAGCGGGAGGCGCGGACAAATTCTTC.

The chain has TRBV5-1 and TRBJ2-7, with D perhaps matching TRBD1 (5 bases). Germline CDR1 is SGHRS and CDR2 is YFSETQ. V lost 4 bases, J lost 3 bases, and 11 bases lay in between. The CDR3 runs to 13 residues. CDR3 protein: CASSQTVDYEQYF. DNA of the CDR3: TGCGCCAGCAGCCAGACAGTAGACTACGAGCAGTACTTC.

The chain is built from TRBV5-1 and TRBJ1-5; D not certain. Germline CDR1 and CDR2: SGHRS and YFSETQ. V gave up 4 bases and J gave up 7 bases, with 15 bases separating them. The CDR3 spans 14 residues. DNA of the CDR3: TGCGCCAGCAGCGCCGACAACTTTGAACAGCCCCAGCATTTT. As protein: CASSADNFEQPQHF.